This record concerns one TCR beta chain sequence. Its antigen remains unknown. Investigators profiled TCR beta VDJ and CDR3 from genomic DNA template. MiXCR, run by TCRdb on the reads, gives a single entry per CDR3 protein. The sample lists around 200,000 distinct CDR3 sequences; less than 50% were seen once. This record belongs to a study of CD8+CD57+ T cells in acquired aplastic anemia. The overall study: Yields of DNA that came from sorted CD4+ and CD8+ cells averaged 3.2 ug.

Study observations and caveats: Patients and controls shared under 35 CD8+ CDR3 sequences, which appeared highly expressed in patients and within their immunodominant clones.

Patients who underwent sequencing had shown CD8+CD57+ cell expansion by flow cytometry. Each patient carried a diagnosis of severe acquired aplastic anemia. Untreated patients provided the blood samples, with no therapy given before sampling. Sequenced: sorted CD4+, CD8+, or CD8+CD57+ T cells (not recorded which) from PBMCs. The source is a human donor with aplastic anemia.

CDR3 residues: CASSIPQDSSTDTQYF. CDR3 nucleotides: TGCGCCAGCAGCATACCCCAGGACTCTAGCACAGATACGCAGTATTTT. This chain connects TRBV5-1 to TRBJ2-3, with D possibly TRBD2 on 5 matching bases. V dropped 4 bases and J dropped 0 bases, with 15 bases sitting between them. CDR3 size: 16 residues. Germline V CDR1 and CDR2: SGHRS, YFSETQ.